This TCR beta chain was documented in a study of blood T cell repertoires in COVID-19. Germline CDR1 is LGHDT and CDR2 is YNNKEL (reference sequence). The V segment lost 3 bases and the J segment 2 bases; nucleotides outside the gene matches: 5. This CDR3 has 16 residues. TCRdb keeps only in-frame clones here, not all; method: immunoSEQ multiplex PCR. The sample includes around 46,000 clones, over 80% of them seen just once. The origin of this receptor is a human donor in a cohort sampled during active COVID-19. Sequencing used peripheral blood. The V and J genes are TRBV3-1 (or the pseudogene TRBV3-2) and TRBJ2-3, with 10 bases fitting TRBD1. CDR3 nucleotide sequence: TGTGCCAGCAGCCACCGACAGGGGGCTAACACAGATACGCAGTATTTT. Protein sequence: CASSHRQGANTDTQYF.